A single sample is the source of the 21 T cell receptor beta chains below, sequenced in a study of early T cells in non-severe SARS-CoV-2 infection. Via MiXCR, TCRdb re-called the 5' RACE reads, giving one row per CDR3 protein. The sample gives approximately 22,000 distinct CDR3 sequences, 5.7% of which show up once; roughly 15% is in the top ten. The sequencing here drew on whole blood, taken at baseline. These receptors all stem from an adult who was a healthcare worker with PCR-confirmed SARS-CoV-2 infection or an uninfected control (not recorded which).

The chain is built from TRBV30 and TRBJ1-1, with D hard to call. Looked up from germline, CDR1 is GTSNPN and CDR2 is SVGIG (reference sequence). With 5 bases removed from V and 0 bases from J, the gap between germline ends came to 13 bases. The CDR3 sequence is 14 residues long. In nucleotides, the CDR3 is TGTGCCTGGGGCGGGCCTCGCATGAACACTGAAGCTTTCTTT. Translated: CAWGGPRMNTEAFF. Looking up the rest from reference TRBV30 and TRBJ1-1 gives the full variable domain: SQTIHQWPATLVQPVGSPLSLECTVEGTSNPNLYWYRQAAGRGLQLLFYSVGIGQISSEVPQNLSASRPQDRQFILSSKKLLLSDSGFYLCAWGGPRMNTEAFFGQGTRLTVV.

This clonotype is medium-sized. The J gene is TRBJ2-7, the V gene TRBV5-8; D not certain. Trimming pared 0 bases from V and 2 bases from J, leaving 0 bases between. Looked up from germline, CDR1 is SGHTS and CDR2 is YDEGEE. The length of the CDR3 is 11 residues. In DNA, the CDR3 is TGTGCCAGCAGCTTGGCCTACGAGCAGTACTTC. This codes for CASSLAYEQYF.

The rearrangement uses TRBV2 and TRBJ2-3; 7 bases match TRBD2. The V gene end was trimmed by 8 bases and the J gene end by 0 bases; junction bases not matched to a gene: 2. Germline V gene lookup returns CDR1 SNHLY and CDR2 FYNNEI. The CDR3 contains 13 residues. The DNA of the CDR3 is TGTGCCAGCCCAGCGGGGAGCACAGATACGCAGTATTTT. Amino acid sequence: CASPAGSTDTQYF.

As to this clonotype: A much larger clone lies a single base off, so this may be a read error. The chain has TRBV18 and TRBJ2-5, with a weak D call TRBD1 (6 bases). Germline loops: CDR1 KGHSH, CDR2 LQKENI. CDR3 length equals 12 residues. This CDR3 reads CASSRDKEIQYF. In DNA form, the CDR3 reads TGTGCCAGCTCACGGGACAAGGAGATCCAGTACTTC.

The CDR3 loop is CASSIDVQTGPGGYTF. In nucleotides, the CDR3 is TGTGCCAGTAGTATAGACGTCCAGACAGGCCCGGGTGGCTACACCTTC. The chain couples TRBV19 to TRBJ1-2, with D perhaps matching TRBD1 (6 bases). The CDR3 contains 16 residues. Trimming pared 0 bases from V and 7 bases from J, leaving 18 bases between. Per the germline V gene, CDR1 is LNHDA and CDR2 is SQIVND (reference sequence).

The rearrangement links TRBV20-1 to TRBJ2-1; D is perhaps TRBD1 (5 bases). Looked up from germline, CDR1 is DFQATT and CDR2 is SNEGSKA (reference sequence). The CDR3 has 18 residues. Trimming took off 3 bases at V and 4 bases at J, with 25 bases between the two ends. The CDR3 is CSARTAGSQGLPYNEQFF. Here the CDR3 DNA reads TGCAGTGCTAGGACCGCAGGGTCCCAGGGATTACCTTACAATGAGCAGTTCTTC.

This clonotype ranks as medium-sized. This sequence joins TRBV7-9 and TRBJ2-1; D gene uncertain. V dropped 4 bases and J dropped 9 bases, with 13 bases sitting between them. The CDR3 sequence is 13 residues long. Germline CDR1 SEHNR, CDR2 FQNEAQ (reference sequence). CDR3 protein: CASSSEQFSEQFF. As DNA, the CDR3 is TGTGCCAGCAGCTCCGAACAGTTCAGTGAGCAGTTCTTC. The variable domain in full, completed from reference TRBV7-9 and TRBJ2-1, reads DTGVSQNPRHKITKRGQNVTFRCDPISEHNRLYWYRQTLGQGPEFLTYFQNEAQLEKSRLLSDRFSAERPKGSFSTLEIQRTEQGDSAMYLCASSSEQFSEQFFGPGTRLTVL.

This clonotype was seen ten or more times. The rearrangement links TRBV7-2 to TRBJ2-6, with D perhaps TRBD1 or TRBD2 (5 bases each). V was cut by 5 bases and J by 0 bases, with 20 bases left in between. This CDR3 is 19 amino acids long. The germline V gene has CDR1 SGHTA and CDR2 FQGNSA. CDR3 DNA: TGTGCCAGCAGCCCCTTTCCTCGGGGCGGCAGCTCTGGGGCCAACGTCCTGACTTTC. Its protein product is CASSPFPRGGSSGANVLTF.

This clonotype has only a few counts. V usage is TRBV18 and J usage is TRBJ2-5; perhaps TRBD2 as D (5 bases). The CDR3 is made up of 13 amino acids. V was cut by 3 bases and J by 4 bases, with 9 bases left in between. From germline, CDR1 is KGHSH and CDR2 LQKENI. The CDR3 region has the DNA TGTGCCAGCTCACCGGGGAGAGGAGAGACCCAGTACTTC. As protein: CASSPGRGETQYF.

Sample share makes this clonotype medium-sized. V and J are TRBV4-3 and TRBJ1-2, with 10 bases matching TRBD1. The CDR3 loop spans 16 amino acids. V lost 0 bases to trimming and J lost 3 bases; unmatched junction nucleotides: 4. CDR1 and CDR2 from the germline V gene are LGHNA and YSLEER. The CDR3 DNA is TGCGCCAGCAGCCAAGATGGGACAGGGGCATACTATGGCTACACCTTC. It codes for CASSQDGTGAYYGYTF.

This clonotype came up a few times. This chain connects TRBV6-2 or TRBV6-3 to TRBJ1-1, with 7 bases aligning to TRBD1. The CDR3 has 16 residues. J lost 10 bases, V lost 1 base, and 15 bases had no gene match. Per the germline V gene, CDR1 is MNHEY and CDR2 is SVGEGT. CDR3 amino acids: CASSYFQGQRGSRAFF. The CDR3 region has the DNA TGTGCCAGCAGTTACTTTCAGGGACAGAGGGGTTCGCGAGCTTTCTTT.

CDR3 DNA: TGTGCCAGCAGCGCGATTCTCAGCTCCTACGAGCAGTACTTC. This encodes CASSAILSSYEQYF. The rearrangement uses TRBV12-3 or TRBV12-4 and TRBJ2-7; no clear D. The V end was cut by 6 bases, the J end by 0 bases, with 12 bases between. The CDR3 length is 14 residues.

The chain combines TRBV5-4 with TRBJ1-5; D possibly corresponds to TRBD1 (6 bases). CDR1 and CDR2 (germline): SGHNT, YYREEE (reference sequence). V was pared by 3 bases and J by 3 bases, with 7 bases between. This CDR3 contains 13 residues. The CDR3 protein is CASSWDINQPQHF. The CDR3 DNA sequence: TGTGCCAGCAGCTGGGACATCAATCAGCCCCAGCATTTT. The complete variable domain, with remaining parts taken from reference TRBV5-4 and TRBJ1-5, reads ETGVTQSPTHLIKTRGQQVTLRCSSQSGHNTVSWYQQALGQGPQFIFQYYREEENGRGNFPPRFSGLQFPNYSSELNVNALELDDSALYLCASSWDINQPQHFGDGTRLSIL.

This clonotype is medium-sized within its sample. V usage is TRBV25-1 and J usage is TRBJ2-7; D perhaps matches TRBD1 (5 bases). V was cut by 7 bases and J by 6 bases, with 16 bases left in between. This CDR3 has 13 residues. The germline V gene encodes CDR1 MGHDK and CDR2 SYGVNS. CDR3: CASNQDTDGEQYF. The CDR3 DNA follows: TGTGCCAGCAACCAGGACACCGATGGCGAGCAGTACTTC.

The V gene is TRBV7-9, the J gene TRBJ1-2; no definite D call. The CDR3 length is 14 residues. Between the trimmed V and J ends, which lost 2 bases and 4 bases, there was a span of 11 bases. Germline assignment: CDR1 SEHNR and CDR2 FQNEAQ (reference sequence). The CDR3 DNA sequence: TGTGCCAGCAGCTTATTAGTAGGAGTCTATGGCTACACCTTC. This translates into CASSLLVGVYGYTF.

This clonotype was counted a few times. V is TRBV12-3 or TRBV12-4 and J is TRBJ1-1; D might be TRBD1 (6 bases). Deletions cut 0 bases from V and 7 bases from J, with 9 bases between. The CDR3 runs to 13 residues. CDR3 in amino acids: CASSLAGGSEAFF. The CDR3 DNA reads as TGTGCCAGCAGTTTAGCAGGGGGTAGTGAAGCTTTCTTT.

A note on this clonotype: A read error may produce the germline difference seen at one junction end. V gene TRBV7-7 combines with J gene TRBJ2-1, with 9 bases aligning to TRBD1. The CDR3 totals 14 residues. From germline, CDR1 is SSHAT and CDR2 FNYEAQ (reference sequence). CDR3 DNA: TGTGCTAGCAGCTCGACAGGGGGTATGCATGAGCAGTTCTTC. Its translation is CASSSTGGMHEQFF.

This clonotype was counted at least ten times. The chain recombines TRBV7-8 with TRBJ1-2; no clear D gene. CDR1 is SGHVS and CDR2 is FQNEAQ in the germline V gene. The V end was cut by 2 bases, the J end by 4 bases, with 11 bases between. The CDR3 has 14 amino acids. The CDR3 region has the DNA TGTGCCAGCAGCTTAAGGGAGATTTCCTATGGCTACACCTTC. Translating gives CASSLREISYGYTF.

A few counts support this clonotype. The chain couples TRBV21-1 to TRBJ2-1; the D call in the table, TRBD1, was not verified against the DNA. TRBV21-1 is described as a pseudogene. This CDR3 contains 15 residues. The DNA for the CDR3 is TGTGCCAGCATTGACGGGGCCATGGGTTACAATGAGCAGTTCTTC. Amino acid sequence: CASIDGAMGYNEQFF.

By sample fraction, this clonotype is medium-sized (0.01 to 0.1%). The rearrangement uses TRBV20-1 and TRBJ2-5, with 13 bases that match TRBD2. Losses at the gene ends were 5 bases for V and 8 bases for J; bases not matched to a gene: 11. CDR1 and CDR2 (germline): DFQATT, SNEGSKA (reference sequence). CDR3 length: 15 amino acids. CDR3: CSAQMTSGGTSTQYF. The DNA for the CDR3 is TGCAGTGCTCAGATGACTAGCGGGGGGACCTCCACCCAGTACTTC.

This clonotype appeared a few times. This sequence joins TRBV18 and TRBJ2-1, with 10 bases fitting TRBD2. The J call may be incorrect, as the DNA end agrees better with TRBJ2-7. CDR1 is KGHSH and CDR2 is LQKENI in the germline V gene. CDR3 length equals 16 residues. The CDR3 protein is CASSPELAGDYNEQYF. The DNA of the CDR3 is TGTGCCAGCTCACCTGAGCTAGCGGGGGACTACAATGAGCAGTACTTC.